These 5 T cell receptor beta chains share one sample of origin, sequenced in a study of blood T cell repertoires in COVID-19. TCRdb's table, derived via immunoSEQ multiplex PCR, lists solely in-frame clones and lacks some. The sample contains about 92,000 clones, 80% of which appear only once. The sample was peripheral blood. These TCRs come from a man aged 50-59 years who had recovered from COVID-19.

V usage is TRBV24-1 and J usage is TRBJ1-1; 7 bases map to TRBD1. This CDR3 contains 15 residues. Germline V gives CDR1 KGHDR, CDR2 SFDVKD. V dropped 3 bases and J dropped 5; count of bases not matched to a gene: 8. CDR3 sequence (DNA): TGTGCCACCAGTGATCAGAGGAGGGGGCGAACTGAAGCTTTCTTT. Its protein is CATSDQRRGRTEAFF.

The table lists this clone with a count of one. This chain joins TRBV28 and TRBJ2-5, with D perhaps TRBD2 (5 bases). Trimming took off 8 bases at V and 9 bases at J, with 16 bases between the two ends. This CDR3 spans 12 amino acids. Germline CDR1 MDHEN, CDR2 SYDVKM. CDR3 in amino acids: CASSAGSEPQYF. CDR3 DNA sequence: TGTGCCAGCTCGGCGGGTTCTGAGCCCCAGTACTTC.

This CDR3 reads CASIRDRGQQNYGYTF. In nucleotides, the CDR3 is TGTGCCAGCATCCGGGACAGGGGCCAACAAAACTATGGCTACACCTTC. The rearrangement links TRBV6-6 to TRBJ1-2; TRBD1 matches 10 bases. The germline V gene has CDR1 MNHNY and CDR2 SVGAGI (reference sequence). J gave up 2 bases and V 7 bases, and 10 bases lay outside the gene matches. The CDR3 covers 16 residues.

J is TRBJ2-1 and V is TRBV11-3; D unresolved. Trimming cost V 4 bases and J 8 bases, with 9 bases left between them. The CDR3 length is 12 residues. CDR1 is SGHNT and CDR2 is YENEEA in the germline V gene. CDR3 sequence: CASSSRFDEQFF. As DNA, the CDR3 is TGTGCCAGCAGCTCTAGGTTTGATGAGCAGTTCTTC.

The V call is TRBV6-1, the J call TRBJ1-2, with a possible D match to TRBD1 (6 bases). CDR3 size: 14 residues. Between the trimmed V and J ends, which lost 3 bases and 3 bases, there was a span of 11 bases. The germline V gene has CDR1 MNHNS and CDR2 SASEGT. CDR3 residues: CASSDLGQYYGYTF. CDR3 DNA sequence: TGTGCCAGCAGTGATTTAGGACAGTACTATGGCTACACCTTC.